Reported below is one TCR beta chain. Its antigen is unidentified. Sequencing ends 3 residues short of the CDR3 end; the germline J gene provides the rest. Germline values: CDR1 LNHDA, CDR2 SQIVND (reference sequence). The CDR3 length is 16 residues. Both groups were predominantly of Caucasian heritage. Blood samples were heparinized, about 4.5 to 9 ml per donor. Generated by immunoSEQ multiplex PCR, the TCRdb table keeps only in-frame clones and is missing some. This sample has some 39,000 clones, each found more than once. These data originate in a study of T cell clonality in common variable immunodeficiency. Study-wide findings and caveats: Fewer deletions and N-nucleotide insertions were reportedly seen in common variable immunodeficiency TCR beta sequences.

The clonotype comes from a person aged 18 to 70 in good health. The sequenced sample was peripheral blood mononuclear cells. The V call is TRBV19, the J call TRBJ2-3, with 8 positions matching TRBD1. CDR3 protein: CASSIRGRVPGETQYF. The covered CDR3 bases are TGTGCCAGTAGTATCAGGGGGCGCGTTCCTGGGGAGACG.